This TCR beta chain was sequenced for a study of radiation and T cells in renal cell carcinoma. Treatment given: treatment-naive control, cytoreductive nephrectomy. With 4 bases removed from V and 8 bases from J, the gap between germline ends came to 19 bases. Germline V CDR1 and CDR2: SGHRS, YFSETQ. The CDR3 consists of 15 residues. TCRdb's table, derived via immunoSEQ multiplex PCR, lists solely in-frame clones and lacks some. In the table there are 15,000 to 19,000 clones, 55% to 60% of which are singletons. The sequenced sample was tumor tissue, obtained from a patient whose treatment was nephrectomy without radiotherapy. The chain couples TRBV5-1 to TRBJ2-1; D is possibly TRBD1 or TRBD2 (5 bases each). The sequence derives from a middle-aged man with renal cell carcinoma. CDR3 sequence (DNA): TGCGCCAGCAGCGGCCAATGGGGGTCTCCTGATGAGCAGTTCTTC. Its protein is CASSGQWGSPDEQFF. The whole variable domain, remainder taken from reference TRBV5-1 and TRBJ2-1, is KAGVTQTPRYLIKTRGQQVTLSCSPISGHRSVSWYQQTPGQGLQFLFEYFSETQRNKGNFPGRFSGRQFSNSRSEMNVSTLELGDSALYLCASSGQWGSPDEQFFGPGTRLTVL.